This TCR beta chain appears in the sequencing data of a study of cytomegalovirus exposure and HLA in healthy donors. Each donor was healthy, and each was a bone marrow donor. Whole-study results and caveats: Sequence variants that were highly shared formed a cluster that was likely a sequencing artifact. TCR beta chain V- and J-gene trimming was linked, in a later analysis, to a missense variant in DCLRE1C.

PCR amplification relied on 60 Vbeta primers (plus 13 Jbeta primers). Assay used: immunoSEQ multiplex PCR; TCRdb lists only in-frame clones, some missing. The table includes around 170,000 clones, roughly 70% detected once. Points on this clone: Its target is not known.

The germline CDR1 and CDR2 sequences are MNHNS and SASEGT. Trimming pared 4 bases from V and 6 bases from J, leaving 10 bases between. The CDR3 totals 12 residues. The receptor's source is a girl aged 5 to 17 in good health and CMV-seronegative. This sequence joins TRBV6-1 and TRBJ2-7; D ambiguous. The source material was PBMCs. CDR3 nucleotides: TGTGCCAGCAGTGTATATTCGAGCGAGCAGTACTTC. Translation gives CASSVYSSEQYF.